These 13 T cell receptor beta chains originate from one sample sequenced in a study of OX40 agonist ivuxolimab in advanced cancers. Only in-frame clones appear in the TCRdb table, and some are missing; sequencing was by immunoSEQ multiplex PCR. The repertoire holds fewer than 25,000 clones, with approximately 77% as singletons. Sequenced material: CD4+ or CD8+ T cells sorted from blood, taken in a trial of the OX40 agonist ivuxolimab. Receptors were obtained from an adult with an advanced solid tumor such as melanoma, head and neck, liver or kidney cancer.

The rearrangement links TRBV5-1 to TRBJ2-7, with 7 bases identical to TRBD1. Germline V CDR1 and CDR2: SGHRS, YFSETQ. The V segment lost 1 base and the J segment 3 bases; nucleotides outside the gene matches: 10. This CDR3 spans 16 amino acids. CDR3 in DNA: TGCGCCAGCAGCTTGAGAGGGACAGAGGGTATCTACGAGCAGTACTTC. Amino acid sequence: CASSLRGTEGIYEQYF.

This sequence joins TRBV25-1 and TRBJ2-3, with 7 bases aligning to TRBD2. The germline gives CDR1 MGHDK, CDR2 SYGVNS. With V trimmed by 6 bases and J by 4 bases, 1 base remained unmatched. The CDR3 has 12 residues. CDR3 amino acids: CASSAGADTQYF. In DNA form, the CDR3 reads TGTGCCAGCAGCGCGGGGGCAGATACGCAGTATTTT.

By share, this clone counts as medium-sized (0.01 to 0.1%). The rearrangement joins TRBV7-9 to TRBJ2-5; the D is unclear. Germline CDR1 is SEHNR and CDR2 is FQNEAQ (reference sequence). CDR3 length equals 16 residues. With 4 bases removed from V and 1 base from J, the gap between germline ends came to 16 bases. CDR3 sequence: CASSSRATNAQETQYF. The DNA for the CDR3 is TGTGCCAGCAGCTCCCGGGCCACTAACGCCCAAGAGACCCAGTACTTC.

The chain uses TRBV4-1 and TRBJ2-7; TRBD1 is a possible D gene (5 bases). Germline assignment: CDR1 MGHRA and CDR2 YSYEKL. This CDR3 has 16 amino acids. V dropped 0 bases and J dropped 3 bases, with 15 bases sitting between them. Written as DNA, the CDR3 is TGCGCCAGCAGCCAAGATTTTCAGGGTTCCTTCTACGAGCAGTACTTC. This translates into CASSQDFQGSFYEQYF.

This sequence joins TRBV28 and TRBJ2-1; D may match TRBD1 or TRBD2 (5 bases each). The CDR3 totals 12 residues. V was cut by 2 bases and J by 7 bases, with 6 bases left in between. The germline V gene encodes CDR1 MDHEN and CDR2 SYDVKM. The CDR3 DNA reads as TGTGCCAGCAGTTTAGGGGGTAATGAGCAGTTCTTC. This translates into CASSLGGNEQFF. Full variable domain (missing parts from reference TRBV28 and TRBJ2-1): DVKVTQSSRYLVKRTGEKVFLECVQDMDHENMFWYRQDPGLGLRLIYFSYDVKMKEKGDIPEGYSVSREKKERFSLILESASTNQTSMYLCASSLGGNEQFFGPGTRLTVL.

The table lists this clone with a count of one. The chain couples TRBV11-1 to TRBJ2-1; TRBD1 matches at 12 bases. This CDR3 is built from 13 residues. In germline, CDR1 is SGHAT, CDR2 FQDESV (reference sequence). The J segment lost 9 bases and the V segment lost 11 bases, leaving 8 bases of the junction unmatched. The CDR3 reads CAWSGQGAVEQFF. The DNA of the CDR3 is TGTGCCTGGTCGGGACAGGGGGCAGTTGAGCAGTTCTTC.

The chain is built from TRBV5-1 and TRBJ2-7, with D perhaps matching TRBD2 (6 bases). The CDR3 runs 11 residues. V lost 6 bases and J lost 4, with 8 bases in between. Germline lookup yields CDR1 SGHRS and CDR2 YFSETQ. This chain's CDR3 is CASTAGYEQYF. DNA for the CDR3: TGCGCCAGCACGGCGGGATACGAGCAGTACTTC.

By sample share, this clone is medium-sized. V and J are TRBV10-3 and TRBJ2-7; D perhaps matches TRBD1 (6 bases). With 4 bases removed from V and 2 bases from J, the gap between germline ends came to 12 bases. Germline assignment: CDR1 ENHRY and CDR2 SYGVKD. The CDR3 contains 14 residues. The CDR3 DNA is TGTGCCATCAGTGTCCCTGACAGGACCTACGAGCAGTACTTC. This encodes CAISVPDRTYEQYF.

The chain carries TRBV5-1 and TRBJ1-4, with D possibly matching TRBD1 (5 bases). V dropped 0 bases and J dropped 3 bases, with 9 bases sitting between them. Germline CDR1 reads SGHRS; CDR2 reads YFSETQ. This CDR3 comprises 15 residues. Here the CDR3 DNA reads TGCGCCAGCAGCTTGGAAACAGGAGCTAATGAAAAACTGTTTTTT. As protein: CASSLETGANEKLFF.

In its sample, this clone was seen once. CDR3 nucleotides: TGTGCCAGCAGCTTAGCCGGCAGGCCAGGGGAGCAGTTCTTC. The encoded protein is CASSLAGRPGEQFF. The chain uses TRBV7-2 and TRBJ2-1, with D maybe TRBD1 (5 bases). The length of the CDR3 is 14 residues. The V end was cut by 0 bases, the J end by 10 bases, with 13 bases between. Germline CDR1 SGHTA, CDR2 FQGNSA.

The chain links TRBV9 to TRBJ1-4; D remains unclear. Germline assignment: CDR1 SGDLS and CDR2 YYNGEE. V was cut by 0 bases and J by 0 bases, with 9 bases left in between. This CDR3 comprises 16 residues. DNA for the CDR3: TGTGCCAGCAGCGTAGAGGGTAGGGCAACTAATGAAAAACTGTTTTTT. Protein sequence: CASSVEGRATNEKLFF.

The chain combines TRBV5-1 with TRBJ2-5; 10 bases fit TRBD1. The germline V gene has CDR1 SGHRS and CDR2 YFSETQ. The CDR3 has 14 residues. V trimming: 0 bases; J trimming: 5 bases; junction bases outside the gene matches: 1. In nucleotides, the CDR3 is TGCGCCAGCAGCTTGGGACAGGGGGCGGAGACCCAGTACTTC. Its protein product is CASSLGQGAETQYF.

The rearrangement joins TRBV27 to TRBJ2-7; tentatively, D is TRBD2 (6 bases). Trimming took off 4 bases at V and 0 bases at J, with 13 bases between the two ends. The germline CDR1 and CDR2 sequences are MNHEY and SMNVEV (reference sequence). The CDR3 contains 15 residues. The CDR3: CASSSASVFSYEQYF. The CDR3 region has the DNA TGTGCCAGCAGTTCCGCTAGCGTTTTCTCCTACGAGCAGTACTTC.